Presented here are 7 T cell receptor beta chains from one specimen sequenced in a study of technical replicates of blood from a few donors. The repertoire was sequenced with immunoSEQ multiplex PCR; TCRdb's copy has only in-frame clones and lacks some. Of about 78,000 clones listed, around 95% are singletons. Input material: T cells isolated from PBMCs. These receptors all stem from a human donor in good health.

This chain links TRBV7-9 with TRBJ2-2; 8 nucleotides match TRBD2. CDR1 and CDR2 (germline): SEHNR, FQNEAQ (reference sequence). This CDR3 spans 17 amino acids. J lost 1 base, V lost 4 bases, and 8 bases had no gene match. This chain's CDR3 is CASSSPPGLGNTGELFF. In nucleotides, the CDR3 is TGTGCCAGCAGCTCGCCCCCGGGACTAGGGAACACCGGGGAGCTGTTTTTT.

Here the CDR3 DNA reads TGTGCCAGCAGCCAGGGGACAGGCGGGGAGACCCAGTACTTC. The encoded protein is CASSQGTGGETQYF. This rearrangement joins TRBV7-9 to TRBJ2-5; the match to TRBD1 covers 8 bases. Germline V gene lookup returns CDR1 SEHNR and CDR2 FQNEAQ (reference sequence). The V gene end was trimmed by 5 bases and the J gene end by 5 bases; junction bases not matched to a gene: 7. This CDR3 contains 14 residues.

This sequence joins TRBV5-4 and TRBJ2-3; tentative D call: TRBD2 (6 bases). There are 15 residues in the CDR3. Germline values: CDR1 SGHNT, CDR2 YYREEE (reference sequence). Trimming shortened V by 1 base and J by 5 bases, and 14 bases separated the two germline ends. The CDR3 nucleotides read TGTGCCAGCAGCTTGAACTCGAGGAGGGGAGATACGCAGTATTTT. Its protein product is CASSLNSRRGDTQYF.

The chain combines TRBV18 with TRBJ2-5; D remains unclear. V was cut by 2 bases and J by 14 bases, with 15 bases left in between. The CDR3 runs 12 residues. Germline V gives CDR1 KGHSH, CDR2 LQKENI. The CDR3 nucleotides are TGTGCCAGCTCACCAGAGGCGGCCTTACTCTACTTC. Protein product: CASSPEAALLYF. Full variable domain (outside the CDR3, taken from reference TRBV18 and TRBJ2-5): NAGVMQNPRHLVRRRGQEARLRCSPMKGHSHVYWYRQLPEEGLKFMVYLQKENIIDESGMPKERFSAEFPKEGPSILRIQQVVRGDSAAYFCASSPEAALLYFGPGTRLLVL.

V and J are TRBV27 and TRBJ1-1; no clear D. Germline V gives CDR1 MNHEY, CDR2 SMNVEV (reference sequence). V was cut by 2 bases and J by 1 base, with 5 bases left in between. The CDR3 is made up of 13 amino acids. CDR3 sequence reads: CASSLNWNTEAFF. In DNA form, the CDR3 reads TGTGCCAGCAGTTTAAACTGGAACACTGAAGCTTTCTTT.

This sequence joins TRBV11-2 and TRBJ2-3; D gene uncertain. Germline CDR1 and CDR2: SGHAT and FQNNGV. The V end was cut by 8 bases, the J end by 0 bases, with 15 bases between. The CDR3 runs to 15 residues. The CDR3: CASGLHGSSTDTQYF. In nucleotides, the CDR3 is TGTGCCAGCGGGCTGCACGGTTCTAGCACAGATACGCAGTATTTT.

This clone was seen just once. This chain connects TRBV11-2 to TRBJ2-7; D might be TRBD2 (6 bases). Germline V gene data show CDR1 as SGHAT and CDR2 as FQNNGV. With 1 base removed from V and 5 bases from J, the gap between germline ends came to 12 bases. The CDR3 consists of 14 residues. CDR3 loop: CASSLVTVADEQYF. The CDR3 bases are TGTGCCAGCAGCTTAGTAACCGTAGCGGACGAGCAGTACTTC.